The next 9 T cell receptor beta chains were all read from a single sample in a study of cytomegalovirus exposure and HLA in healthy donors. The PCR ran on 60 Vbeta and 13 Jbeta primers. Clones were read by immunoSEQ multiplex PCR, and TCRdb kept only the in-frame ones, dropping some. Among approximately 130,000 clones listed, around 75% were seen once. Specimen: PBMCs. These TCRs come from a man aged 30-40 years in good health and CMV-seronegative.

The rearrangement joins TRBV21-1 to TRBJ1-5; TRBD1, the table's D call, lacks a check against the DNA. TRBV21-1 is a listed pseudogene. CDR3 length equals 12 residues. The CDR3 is CASRQVNQPQHF. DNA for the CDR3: TGTGCCAGCCGACAGGTCAATCAGCCCCAGCATTTT.

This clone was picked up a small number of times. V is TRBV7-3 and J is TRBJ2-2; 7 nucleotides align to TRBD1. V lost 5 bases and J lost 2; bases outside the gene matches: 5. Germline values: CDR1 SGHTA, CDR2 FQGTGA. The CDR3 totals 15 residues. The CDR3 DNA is TGTGCCAGCAGCGTTACAGGGGATAACACCGGGGAGCTGTTTTTT. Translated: CASSVTGDNTGELFF.

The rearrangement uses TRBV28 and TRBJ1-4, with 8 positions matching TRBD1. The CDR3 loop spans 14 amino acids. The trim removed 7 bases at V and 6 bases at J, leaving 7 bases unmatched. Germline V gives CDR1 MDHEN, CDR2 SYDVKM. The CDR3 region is CASTRTGSHEKLFF. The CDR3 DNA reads TGTGCCAGCACCCGGACAGGGTCTCATGAAAAACTGTTTTTT. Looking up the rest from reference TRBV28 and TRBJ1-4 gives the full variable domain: DVKVTQSSRYLVKRTGEKVFLECVQDMDHENMFWYRQDPGLGLRLIYFSYDVKMKEKGDIPEGYSVSREKKERFSLILESASTNQTSMYLCASTRTGSHEKLFFGSGTQLSVL.

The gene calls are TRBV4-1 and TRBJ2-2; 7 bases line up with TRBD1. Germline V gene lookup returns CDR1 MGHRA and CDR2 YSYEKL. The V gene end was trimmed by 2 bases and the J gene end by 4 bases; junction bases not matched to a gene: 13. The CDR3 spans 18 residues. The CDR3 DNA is TGCGCCAGCAGCCAATACACCCGGGGACAGCTTATCACCGGGGAGCTGTTTTTT. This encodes CASSQYTRGQLITGELFF.

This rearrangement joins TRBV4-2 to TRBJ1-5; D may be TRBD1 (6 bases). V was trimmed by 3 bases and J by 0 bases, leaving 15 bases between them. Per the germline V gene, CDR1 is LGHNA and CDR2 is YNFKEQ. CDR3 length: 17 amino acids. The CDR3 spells CASSQLDRGGSNQPQHF. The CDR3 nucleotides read TGTGCCAGCAGCCAGTTGGACAGAGGGGGTAGCAATCAGCCCCAGCATTTT.

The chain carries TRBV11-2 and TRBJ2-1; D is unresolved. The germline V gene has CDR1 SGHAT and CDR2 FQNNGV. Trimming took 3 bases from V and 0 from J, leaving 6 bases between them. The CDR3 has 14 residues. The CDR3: CASSFKSSYNEQFF. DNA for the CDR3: TGTGCCAGCAGCTTTAAGAGCTCCTACAATGAGCAGTTCTTC.

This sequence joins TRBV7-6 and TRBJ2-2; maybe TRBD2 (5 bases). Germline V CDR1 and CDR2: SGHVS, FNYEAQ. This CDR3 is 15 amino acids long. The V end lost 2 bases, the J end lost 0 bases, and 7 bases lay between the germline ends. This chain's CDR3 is CASSLTRSNTGELFF. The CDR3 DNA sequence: TGTGCCAGCAGCTTAACTAGGTCGAACACCGGGGAGCTGTTTTTT.

CDR3 coding DNA: TGTGCCAGCAGGATATCTTGGGACTCTGAAGCTTTCTTT. This translates into CASRISWDSEAFF. This chain links TRBV6-1 with TRBJ1-1, with a weak D call TRBD1 (5 bases). This CDR3 contains 13 residues. Germline-derived CDR1 and CDR2 are MNHNS and SASEGT. The ends were cut back, 6 bases at V and 6 bases at J, with 14 bases in the middle.

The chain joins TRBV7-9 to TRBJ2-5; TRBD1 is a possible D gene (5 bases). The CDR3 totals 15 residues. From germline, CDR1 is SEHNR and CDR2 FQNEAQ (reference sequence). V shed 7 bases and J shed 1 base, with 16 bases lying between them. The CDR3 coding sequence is TGTGCCAGCATGTGGGGCGGAAGTTCCCAAGAGACCCAGTACTTC. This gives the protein CASMWGGSSQETQYF.